This entry lists 27 T cell receptor beta chains sequenced from one sample in a study of blood T cell repertoires in COVID-19. Clones were read by immunoSEQ multiplex PCR, and TCRdb kept only the in-frame ones, dropping some. The table shows approximately 300,000 clones, with 84% occurring only once. The sequenced sample consisted of peripheral blood. These receptors came from a person aged 70 to 85 with COVID-19, enrolled during active disease.

This rearrangement joins TRBV5-6 to TRBJ1-2, with TRBD1 identical over 9 bases. The germline V gene encodes CDR1 SGHDT and CDR2 YYEEEE. Trimming at V came to 0 bases and at J to 7 bases, leaving 7 bases not matched to a gene. The CDR3 has 15 residues. The CDR3 DNA is TGTGCCAGCAGCTTGGAACAGGGACAGGGATTTGGCTACACCTTC. It translates to CASSLEQGQGFGYTF.

V gene TRBV6-2 or TRBV6-3 combines with J gene TRBJ2-7; D is ambiguous. Trimming left V 2 bases short and J 2 bases short, with 13 bases between. Germline values: CDR1 MNHEY, CDR2 SVGEGT. CDR3 length: 15 amino acids. In DNA form, the CDR3 reads TGTGCCAGCAGTTACCCGCCTAGAAACACCTACGAGCAGTACTTC. This translates into CASSYPPRNTYEQYF.

The chain links TRBV18 to TRBJ2-1; D may be TRBD1 (5 bases). V lost 0 bases and J lost 12, with 6 bases in between. Germline loops: CDR1 KGHSH, CDR2 LQKENI. The CDR3 contains 11 residues. The CDR3 spells CASSPPGAQFF. DNA of the CDR3: TGTGCCAGCTCACCACCAGGGGCGCAGTTCTTC.

The rearrangement joins TRBV11-2 to TRBJ1-3; 7 nucleotides match TRBD1. The V segment lost 5 bases and the J segment 3 bases; nucleotides outside the gene matches: 4. CDR3 length: 14 amino acids. Per germline, CDR1 SGHAT and CDR2 FQNNGV. The CDR3 DNA sequence: TGTGCCAGCAGCCGGGCAGGGGGTGGAAACACCATATATTTT. It yields the protein CASSRAGGGNTIYF.

CDR3 amino acids: CASSLDYSGRGYTF. The CDR3 DNA sequence: TGTGCCAGCAGCTTAGATTACAGCGGCCGGGGCTACACCTTC. The chain couples TRBV7-2 to TRBJ1-2; no firm D call. Trimming took 1 base from V and 8 from J, leaving 14 bases between them. Germline V CDR1 and CDR2: SGHTA, FQGNSA. The CDR3 sequence is 14 residues long.

This sequence joins TRBV5-1 and TRBJ2-7; weak D call: TRBD2 (5 bases). Germline CDR1 reads SGHRS; CDR2 reads YFSETQ. The CDR3 contains 12 residues. V was cut by 4 bases and J by 2 bases, with 7 bases left in between. The CDR3 loop reads CASSSGPYEQYF. CDR3 DNA sequence: TGCGCCAGCAGCAGCGGTCCCTACGAGCAGTACTTC.

As DNA, the CDR3 is TGTGCTAGTGGTCAGACAGGGGGTAGCACAGATACGCAGTATTTT. Protein product: CASGQTGGSTDTQYF. This chain connects TRBV12-5 to TRBJ2-3, with TRBD1 matching over 9 bases. With 5 bases clipped from V and 0 bases from J, the junction kept 3 bases outside the gene matches. The CDR3 runs 15 residues. Germline V gene lookup returns CDR1 LGHNT and CDR2 FRNRAP.

The CDR3 sequence is CASSQESGRGTGELFF. For the CDR3, the DNA is TGCGCCAGCAGCCAAGAATCCGGGCGAGGGACCGGGGAGCTGTTTTTT. This chain connects TRBV4-3 to TRBJ2-2; TRBD2 is a possible D gene (5 bases). This CDR3 is built from 16 residues. In germline, CDR1 is LGHNA, CDR2 YSLEER. The V end lost 0 bases, the J end lost 5 bases, and 13 bases lay between the germline ends.

The V and J genes are TRBV15 and TRBJ1-2; a weak D match, TRBD1 (6 bases). The germline V and J ends were trimmed by 7 bases and 7 bases, with 22 bases remaining between them. This CDR3 spans 15 amino acids. The germline V gene has CDR1 LNHNV and CDR2 YYDKDF (reference sequence). This chain's CDR3 is CATKRDMGAPGGYTF. The CDR3 DNA reads TGTGCCACCAAACGAGACATGGGGGCACCGGGTGGCTACACCTTC.

This clone was observed a single time. V and J are TRBV19 and TRBJ2-1, with D perhaps TRBD2 (6 bases). This CDR3 comprises 16 residues. Trimming removed 5 bases from V and 0 bases from J, with 14 bases in between. Germline CDR1 is LNHDA and CDR2 is SQIVND (reference sequence). The CDR3 bases are TGTGCCAGTAGTGCTCTAGCGTGGGGCTCCTACAATGAGCAGTTCTTC. As protein: CASSALAWGSYNEQFF.

The chain couples TRBV27 to TRBJ2-5; D is possibly TRBD1 (6 bases). Germline CDR1 is MNHEY and CDR2 is SMNVEV (reference sequence). Trimming removed 5 bases from V and 4 bases from J, with 11 bases in between. The CDR3 is 13 residues long. The CDR3 DNA is TGTGCCAGCAGTGTCACAGGGATAGAGACCCAGTACTTC. Its translation is CASSVTGIETQYF.

In this sample, this clone turned up once. V is TRBV7-2 and J is TRBJ2-7, with TRBD2 identical over 7 bases. CDR3 length equals 16 residues. The V and J ends lost 6 bases and 2 bases, in that order; junction bases with no gene match: 13. Germline CDR1 is SGHTA and CDR2 is FQGNSA. For the CDR3, the DNA is TGTGCCAGCAGTCGGGGGTCCAGCGGGAATCCCTACGAGCAGTACTTC. Translation: CASSRGSSGNPYEQYF.

The CDR3 protein is CASRAVEREQFF. In nucleotides, the CDR3 is TGCGCCAGCAGGGCTGTCGAAAGAGAGCAGTTCTTC. This rearrangement joins TRBV10-2 to TRBJ2-1; D is uncertain. V lost 6 bases and J 10 bases, leaving 13 bases between the germline ends. CDR1 is WSHSY, CDR2 SAAADI, per germline. There are 12 residues in the CDR3.

Worth noting for this clone: Other DNA sequences within the sample encode an identical CDR3. This chain uses TRBV11-2 with TRBJ1-5; 9 bases match TRBD1. V lost 5 bases, J lost 5 bases, and 4 bases stayed unmatched. Germline CDR1 SGHAT, CDR2 FQNNGV. This CDR3 region has 14 residues. The CDR3 is CASSLDRGYQPQHF. The CDR3 coding sequence is TGTGCCAGCAGCCTGGACAGGGGCTATCAGCCCCAGCATTTT.

The V and J genes are TRBV2 and TRBJ2-1, with TRBD2 matching over 9 bases. Losses at the gene ends were 3 bases for V and 7 bases for J; bases not matched to a gene: 7. Germline-derived CDR1 and CDR2 are SNHLY and FYNNEI. The CDR3 is 15 amino acids. The DNA of the CDR3 is TGTGCCAGCAGTGACCTCCGGCGGGGGGGGAATGAGCAGTTCTTC. It encodes CASSDLRRGGNEQFF. The full variable domain, rest sourced from reference TRBV2 and TRBJ2-1, is EPEVTQTPSHQVTQMGQEVILRCVPISNHLYFYWYRQILGQKVEFLVSFYNNEISEKSEIFDDQFSVERPDGSNFTLKIRSTKLEDSAMYFCASSDLRRGGNEQFFGPGTRLTVL.

This chain joins TRBV7-9 and TRBJ2-1; D ambiguous. Germline CDR1 is SEHNR and CDR2 is FQNEAQ (reference sequence). This CDR3 spans 15 amino acids. V was clipped by 2 bases and J by 2 bases, with 10 bases between them. The DNA of the CDR3 is TGTGCCAGCAGCTTATTACCAGAGGCCTACAATGAGCAGTTCTTC. It is translated as CASSLLPEAYNEQFF. Based on the CDR3 plus reference TRBV7-9 and TRBJ2-1, the full variable domain is DTGVSQNPRHKITKRGQNVTFRCDPISEHNRLYWYRQTLGQGPEFLTYFQNEAQLEKSRLLSDRFSAERPKGSFSTLEIQRTEQGDSAMYLCASSLLPEAYNEQFFGPGTRLTVL.

The V call is TRBV11-3, the J call TRBJ2-1; D is perhaps TRBD1 (6 bases). CDR1 and CDR2 from the germline V gene are SGHNT and YENEEA. V was cut by 5 bases and J by 2 bases, with 22 bases left in between. CDR3 length: 18 amino acids. CDR3 coding DNA: TGTGCCAGCAGCCAGGGACGGTGGGGGCAGGGCACCTACAATGAGCAGTTCTTC. It yields the protein CASSQGRWGQGTYNEQFF.

At least ten counts were recorded for this clone. The V gene is TRBV6-5, the J gene TRBJ2-5; D is possibly TRBD2 (6 bases). CDR1 is MNHEY and CDR2 is SVGAGI in the germline V gene. V lost 5 bases and J 4 bases, leaving 17 bases between the germline ends. This CDR3 spans 15 amino acids. CDR3 sequence (DNA): TGTGCCAGCAGTCAAACTTGGGGGGTCTCAGAGACCCAGTACTTC. Translating it yields CASSQTWGVSETQYF.

The chain recombines TRBV28 with TRBJ1-6, with 7 bases aligning to TRBD1. The germline gives CDR1 MDHEN, CDR2 SYDVKM. The length of the CDR3 is 14 residues. V was clipped by 6 bases and J by 6 bases; unmatched bases: 5. In DNA, the CDR3 is TGTGCCAGCAGGTACCGGGACAGTAATTCACCCCTCCACTTT. It yields the protein CASRYRDSNSPLHF. Combining the CDR3 with reference TRBV28 and TRBJ1-6 gives the whole variable domain DVKVTQSSRYLVKRTGEKVFLECVQDMDHENMFWYRQDPGLGLRLIYFSYDVKMKEKGDIPEGYSVSREKKERFSLILESASTNQTSMYLCASRYRDSNSPLHFGNGTRLTVT.

The chain couples TRBV14 to TRBJ2-1; TRBD2 aligns across 8 bases. This CDR3 spans 17 amino acids. The junction had 14 bases not matched to a gene; V was cut back by 4 bases and J by 6 bases. Per germline, CDR1 SGHDN and CDR2 FVKESK. The CDR3 sequence: CASSRRERRGAGNEQFF. The CDR3 nucleotides read TGTGCCAGCAGCCGTCGTGAGCGGCGGGGGGCGGGCAATGAGCAGTTCTTC.

The chain combines TRBV5-1 with TRBJ2-5; 10 bases agree with TRBD2. The germline V gene encodes CDR1 SGHRS and CDR2 YFSETQ. The CDR3 runs to 15 residues. V lost 2 bases and J lost 1; bases outside the gene matches: 2. CDR3 nucleotides: TGCGCCAGCAGCTTTACTAGCGGGGTCCAAGAGACCCAGTACTTC. Translated: CASSFTSGVQETQYF.

The CDR3 sequence is CASAERVGAQYF. CDR3 DNA sequence: TGTGCCAGCGCCGAAAGAGTCGGGGCGCAGTATTTT. V and J are TRBV27 and TRBJ2-3, with a weak D call TRBD2 (5 bases). Trimming removed 8 bases from V and 10 bases from J, with 16 bases in between. CDR3 size: 12 residues. Germline V CDR1 and CDR2: MNHEY, SMNVEV (reference sequence).

The gene calls are TRBV7-2 and TRBJ2-3; TRBD2 matches at 10 bases. J lost 4 bases, V lost 0 bases, and 4 bases had no gene match. Germline CDR1 is SGHTA and CDR2 is FQGNSA. This CDR3 region has 16 residues. CDR3 loop: CASSLASGGMSDTQYF. CDR3 DNA sequence: TGTGCCAGCAGCTTAGCTAGCGGGGGGATGTCAGATACGCAGTATTTT. The full variable domain, in which reference TRBV7-2 and TRBJ2-3 provide the parts outside the CDR3, is GAGVSQSPSNKVTEKGKDVELRCDPISGHTALYWYRQSLGQGLEFLIYFQGNSAPDKSGLPSDRFSAERTGGSVSTLTIQRTQQEDSAVYLCASSLASGGMSDTQYFGPGTRLTVL.

The chain uses TRBV10-3 and TRBJ2-1; D possibly corresponds to TRBD2 (6 bases). This CDR3 has 13 residues. Germline CDR1 ENHRY, CDR2 SYGVKD. Trimming pared 10 bases from V and 5 bases from J, leaving 15 bases between. Here the CDR3 DNA reads TGTGCCACTCATAGCGGCAACGACAATGAGCAGTTCTTC. It specifies CATHSGNDNEQFF.

The V and J genes are TRBV5-1 and TRBJ1-2; TRBD1 agrees at 7 bases. After removal of 4 bases from V and 8 bases from J, the junction contained 14 bases not matched to a gene. The germline gives CDR1 SGHRS, CDR2 YFSETQ. This CDR3 region has 15 residues. The chain's CDR3 is CASSASTGQEGGYTF. The CDR3 region has the DNA TGCGCCAGCAGCGCGTCAACTGGACAGGAGGGAGGCTACACCTTC.

This CDR3 reads CSVARISGGAFDREQFF. The CDR3 nucleotides are TGCAGCGTTGCCAGGATTAGCGGGGGGGCCTTTGACAGGGAGCAGTTCTTC. The chain is built from TRBV29-1 and TRBJ2-1; 11 nucleotides match TRBD2. J was trimmed by 10 bases and V by 4 bases; bases with no gene match: 18. From germline, CDR1 is SQVTM and CDR2 ANQGSEA. The CDR3 has 17 residues.

The chain joins TRBV7-9 to TRBJ2-4, with 10 bases matching TRBD2. The length of the CDR3 is 16 residues. Germline assignment: CDR1 SEHNR and CDR2 FQNEAQ (reference sequence). J gave up 7 bases and V 2 bases, and 8 bases lay outside the gene matches. CDR3 nucleotides: TGTGCCAGCAGCTTATCCGCCGCGGGACTAGCGAACATTCAGTACTTC. Its protein product is CASSLSAAGLANIQYF.